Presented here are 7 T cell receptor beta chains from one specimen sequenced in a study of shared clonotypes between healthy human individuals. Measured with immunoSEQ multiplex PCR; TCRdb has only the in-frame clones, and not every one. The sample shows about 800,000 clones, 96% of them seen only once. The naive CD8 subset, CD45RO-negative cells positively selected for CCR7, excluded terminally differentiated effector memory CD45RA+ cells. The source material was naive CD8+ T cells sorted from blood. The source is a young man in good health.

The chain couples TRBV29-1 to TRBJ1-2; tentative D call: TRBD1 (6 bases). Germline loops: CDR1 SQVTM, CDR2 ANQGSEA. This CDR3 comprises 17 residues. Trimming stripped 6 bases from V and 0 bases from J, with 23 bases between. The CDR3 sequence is CSVTSTGKLTANYGYTF. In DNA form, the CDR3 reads TGCAGCGTCACATCAACAGGGAAACTGACAGCTAACTATGGCTACACCTTC.

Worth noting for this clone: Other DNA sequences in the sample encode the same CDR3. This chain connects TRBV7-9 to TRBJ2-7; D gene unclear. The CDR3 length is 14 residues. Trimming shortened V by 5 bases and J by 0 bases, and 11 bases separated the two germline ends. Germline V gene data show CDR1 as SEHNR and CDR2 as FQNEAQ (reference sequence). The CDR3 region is CASSRTESSYEQYF. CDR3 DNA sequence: TGTGCCAGCAGCCGGACGGAAAGCTCCTACGAGCAGTACTTC.

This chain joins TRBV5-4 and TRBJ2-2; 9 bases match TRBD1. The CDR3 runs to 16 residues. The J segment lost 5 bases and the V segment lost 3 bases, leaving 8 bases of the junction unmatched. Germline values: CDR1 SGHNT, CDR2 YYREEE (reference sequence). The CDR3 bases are TGTGCCAGCAGCTCATCCGGGACAGGGCAAACCGGGGAGCTGTTTTTT. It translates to CASSSSGTGQTGELFF.

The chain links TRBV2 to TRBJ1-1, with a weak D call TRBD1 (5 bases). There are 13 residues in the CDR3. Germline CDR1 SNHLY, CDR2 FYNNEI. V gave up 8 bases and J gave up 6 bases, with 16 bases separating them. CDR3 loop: CASGGPQGSEAFF. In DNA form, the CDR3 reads TGTGCCAGCGGAGGACCCCAGGGCTCTGAAGCTTTCTTT.

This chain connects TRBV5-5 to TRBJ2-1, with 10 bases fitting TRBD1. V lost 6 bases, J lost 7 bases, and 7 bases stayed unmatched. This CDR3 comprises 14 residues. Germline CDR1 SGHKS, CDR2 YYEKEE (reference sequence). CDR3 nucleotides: TGTGCCAGCACCACCGGGACAGGGGTGAATGAGCAGTTCTTC. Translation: CASTTGTGVNEQFF. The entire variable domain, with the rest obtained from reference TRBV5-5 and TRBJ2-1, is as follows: DAGVTQSPTHLIKTRGQQVTLRCSPISGHKSVSWYQQVLGQGPQFIFQYYEKEERGRGNFPDRFSARQFPNYSSELNVNALLLGDSALYLCASTTGTGVNEQFFGPGTRLTVL.

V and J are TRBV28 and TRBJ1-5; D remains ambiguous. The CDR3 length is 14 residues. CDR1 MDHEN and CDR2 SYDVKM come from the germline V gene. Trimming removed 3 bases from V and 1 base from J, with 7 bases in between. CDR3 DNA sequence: TGTGCCAGCAGTTTGCCCGGAAGCAATCAGCCCCAGCATTTT. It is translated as CASSLPGSNQPQHF.

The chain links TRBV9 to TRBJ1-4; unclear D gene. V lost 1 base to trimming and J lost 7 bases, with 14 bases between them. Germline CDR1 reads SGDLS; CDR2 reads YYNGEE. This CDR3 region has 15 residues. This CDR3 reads CASSVTRSAGEKLFF. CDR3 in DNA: TGTGCCAGCAGCGTAACGAGGAGCGCAGGTGAAAAACTGTTTTTT. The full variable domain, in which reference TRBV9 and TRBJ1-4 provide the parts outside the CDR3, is DSGVTQTPKHLITATGQRVTLRCSPRSGDLSVYWYQQSLDQGLQFLIQYYNGEERAKGNILERFSAQQFPDLHSELNLSSLELGDSALYFCASSVTRSAGEKLFFGSGTQLSVL.